Given below is one T cell receptor (beta chain) in context. Its antigen is not known. These data originate in a study of cytotoxic CD8 clonotypes in ibrutinib-treated CLL. The wider study: Response material was collected after a median approximately 11 months of treatment, range 6 to 36.

Investigators sought sequencing depths of between 1 in 200,000 and 1 in 1 million T cells. Profiling relied on immunoSEQ multiplex PCR, and the TCRdb table lists in-frame clones only, not all of them. This repertoire shows more than 15,000 clones, roughly 65% found once; its top ten account for 18%. Study conclusions and caveats: Once treatment began, public clonotypes, which were uncommon, contracted or stayed stable. Clonality rose at ibrutinib response, held steady in sustained remission, and fell toward baseline at progression.

Germline CDR1 SEHNR, CDR2 FQNEAQ (reference sequence). The CDR3 has 13 amino acids. Trimming took off 2 bases at V and 6 bases at J, with 5 bases between the two ends. This material consisted of PBMCs, taken before ibrutinib treatment. V and J are TRBV7-9 and TRBJ1-6, with D hard to call. The TCR originated in a human donor with chronic lymphocytic leukemia. This CDR3 reads CASSLTSNSPLHF. In DNA form, the CDR3 reads TGTGCCAGCAGCTTAACAAGTAATTCACCCCTCCACTTT.